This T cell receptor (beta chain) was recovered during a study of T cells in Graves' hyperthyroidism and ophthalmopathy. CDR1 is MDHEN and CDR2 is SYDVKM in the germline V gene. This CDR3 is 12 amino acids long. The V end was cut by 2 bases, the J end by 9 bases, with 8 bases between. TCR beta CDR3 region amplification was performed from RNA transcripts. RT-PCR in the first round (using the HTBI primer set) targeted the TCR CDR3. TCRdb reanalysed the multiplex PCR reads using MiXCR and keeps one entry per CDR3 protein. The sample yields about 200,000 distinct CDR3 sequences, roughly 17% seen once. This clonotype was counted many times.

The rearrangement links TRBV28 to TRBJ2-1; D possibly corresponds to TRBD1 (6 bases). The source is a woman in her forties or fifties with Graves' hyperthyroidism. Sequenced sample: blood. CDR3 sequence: CASSLVRGEQFF. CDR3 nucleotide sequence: TGTGCCAGCAGTTTAGTCAGGGGTGAGCAGTTCTTC.